These 16 T cell receptor beta chains were sequenced from one sample in a study of graft-versus-host responses after intestinal transplantation. The data were produced by immunoSEQ multiplex PCR, yet TCRdb's version contains in-frame clones alone and is incomplete. The table lists tens of thousands of clones, roughly 88% of them singletons. Antigens for these TCRs are unknown. Material: unstimulated CD4+ T cells sorted from spleen or lymph node cells, obtained before intestinal transplant. The receptors were sampled from a human donor who received an intestinal transplant.

V is TRBV7-3 and J is TRBJ2-1; maybe TRBD1 (5 bases). From germline, CDR1 is SGHTA and CDR2 FQGTGA. V lost 2 bases to trimming and J lost 8 bases, with 16 bases between them. The CDR3 is 15 amino acids. The CDR3 nucleotides read TGTGCCAGCAGCTTAGACGGCCAGGGTGGGGATGAGCAGTTCTTC. This sequence encodes CASSLDGQGGDEQFF. The whole variable domain, filled in from reference TRBV7-3 and TRBJ2-1, reads GAGVSQTPSNKVTEKGKYVELRCDPISGHTALYWYRQSLGQGPEFLIYFQGTGAADDSGLPNDRFFAVRPEGSVSTLKIQRTERGDSAVYLCASSLDGQGGDEQFFGPGTRLTVL.

The chain employs TRBV6-5 and TRBJ1-2; D is undetermined. Trimming took 5 bases from V and 10 from J, leaving 11 bases between them. The CDR3 sequence is 11 residues long. Germline V gene data show CDR1 as MNHEY and CDR2 as SVGAGI. The CDR3 DNA reads as TGTGCCAGCAGTGGAGGACGGCCCTACACCTTC. This codes for CASSGGRPYTF.

This chain joins TRBV29-1 and TRBJ2-1; 10 bases match TRBD2. Trimming at V came to 3 bases and at J to 6 bases, leaving 5 bases not matched to a gene. CDR3 length: 14 amino acids. The germline gives CDR1 SQVTM, CDR2 ANQGSEA. CDR3 sequence reads: CSVDRVAGGNEQFF. CDR3 DNA: TGCAGCGTTGATAGGGTAGCGGGGGGCAATGAGCAGTTCTTC.

The chain joins TRBV29-1 to TRBJ1-2; D remains unclear. CDR1 SQVTM and CDR2 ANQGSEA come from the germline V gene. V gave up 3 bases and J gave up 0 bases, with 5 bases separating them. The length of the CDR3 is 12 residues. CDR3 in DNA: TGCAGCGTTGACAGGTCTAACTATGGCTACACCTTC. Its protein is CSVDRSNYGYTF.

The chain uses TRBV4-2 and TRBJ1-2; 8 nucleotides align to TRBD1. After removal of 5 bases from V and 8 bases from J, the junction contained 13 bases not matched to a gene. The CDR3 is 15 amino acids. Germline loops: CDR1 LGHNA, CDR2 YNFKEQ. The chain's CDR3 is CASSTGAGTGQGYTF. For the CDR3, the DNA is TGTGCCAGCAGCACCGGAGCGGGGACAGGACAAGGCTACACCTTC.

This sequence joins TRBV9 and TRBJ1-4; 10 bases fit TRBD1. Trimming at V came to 3 bases and at J to 8 bases, leaving 4 bases not matched to a gene. The CDR3 extends over 14 amino acids. Germline-derived CDR1 and CDR2 are SGDLS and YYNGEE. Here the CDR3 reads CASSEGQGLEKLFF. CDR3 nucleotide sequence: TGTGCCAGCAGCGAGGGACAGGGGTTGGAAAAACTGTTTTTT.

The chain is built from TRBV28 and TRBJ1-4; possible D gene TRBD1, 5 bases. The CDR3 is made up of 15 amino acids. Trimming stripped 2 bases from V and 7 bases from J, with 14 bases between. Germline V CDR1 and CDR2: MDHEN, SYDVKM. The CDR3 DNA reads as TGTGCCAGCAGTTTAAGGCCAGGGCAGGGTGAAAAACTGTTTTTT. It yields the protein CASSLRPGQGEKLFF.

This chain joins TRBV19 and TRBJ2-1; maybe TRBD1 (5 bases). The length of the CDR3 is 16 residues. Germline assignment: CDR1 LNHDA and CDR2 SQIVND (reference sequence). Trimming left V 6 bases short and J 2 bases short, with 17 bases between. CDR3 DNA sequence: TGTGCCAGTAGCGCCCAGGGCCCCATCGCCTACAATGAGCAGTTCTTC. Its translation: CASSAQGPIAYNEQFF.

This clone was detected a few times. The rearrangement links TRBV29-1 to TRBJ1-2; TRBD1 matches at 7 bases. V shed 4 bases, J shed 4 bases, and the junction held 3 bases outside the gene matches. From germline, CDR1 is SQVTM and CDR2 ANQGSEA. The CDR3 length is 12 residues. DNA for the CDR3: TGCAGCGTTGGGGGACAGCTCTATGGCTACACCTTC. Protein sequence: CSVGGQLYGYTF.

CDR3 nucleotide sequence: TGTGCCATCAGTGAGTACCGGGACAGCTCTGGAAACACCATATATTTT. This encodes CAISEYRDSSGNTIYF. V usage is TRBV10-3 and J usage is TRBJ1-3; 7 bases match TRBD1. The length of the CDR3 is 16 residues. Germline V gives CDR1 ENHRY, CDR2 SYGVKD. Losses at the gene ends were 1 base for V and 0 bases for J; bases not matched to a gene: 3.

The rearrangement uses TRBV2 and TRBJ1-6; 7 bases agree with TRBD1. V trimming: 10 bases; J trimming: 4 bases; junction bases outside the gene matches: 7. The CDR3 length is 14 residues. Germline assignment: CDR1 SNHLY and CDR2 FYNNEI. The CDR3 region is CATKPGGYNSPLHF. The CDR3 DNA reads TGTGCCACAAAACCAGGGGGGTATAATTCACCCCTCCACTTT.

The chain couples TRBV2 to TRBJ1-1; D is unresolved. Trimming stripped 5 bases from V and 1 base from J, with 8 bases between. Germline-derived CDR1 and CDR2 are SNHLY and FYNNEI. This CDR3 is built from 13 residues. The CDR3 sequence is CASSHSSNTEAFF. The CDR3 coding sequence is TGTGCCAGCAGTCACTCGTCGAACACTGAAGCTTTCTTT. The full variable domain, completed using reference TRBV2 and TRBJ1-1, is EPEVTQTPSHQVTQMGQEVILRCVPISNHLYFYWYRQILGQKVEFLVSFYNNEISEKSEIFDDQFSVERPDGSNFTLKIRSTKLEDSAMYFCASSHSSNTEAFFGQGTRLTVV.

DNA for the CDR3: TGTGCCAGCAGCCAATCAGACACTGGGTCCACAGGTGAGCAGTTCTTC. This codes for CASSQSDTGSTGEQFF. The chain links TRBV14 to TRBJ2-1, with a possible D match to TRBD1 (5 bases). This CDR3 comprises 16 residues. Germline values: CDR1 SGHDN, CDR2 FVKESK. Trimming cost V 2 bases and J 9 bases, with 20 bases left between them.

The chain uses TRBV5-6 and TRBJ1-2; 7 bases align to TRBD1. The CDR3 runs 13 residues. J gave up 4 bases and V 2 bases, and 2 bases lay outside the gene matches. The germline V gene encodes CDR1 SGHDT and CDR2 YYEEEE. CDR3: CASSFQGGYGYTF. DNA of the CDR3: TGTGCCAGCAGCTTTCAGGGGGGCTATGGCTACACCTTC.

As concerns this clone: Different DNA sequences within this sample yield the same CDR3. V gene TRBV6-5 combines with J gene TRBJ2-7, with TRBD1 matching over 7 bases. CDR1 is MNHEY, CDR2 SVGAGI, per germline. The trim removed 0 bases at V and 2 bases at J, leaving 1 base unmatched. The CDR3 runs 14 residues. The CDR3 region is CASSYSGGPYEQYF. The CDR3 coding sequence is TGTGCCAGCAGTTACTCAGGGGGCCCCTACGAGCAGTACTTC.

The chain has TRBV18 and TRBJ2-5; D gene ambiguous. The length of the CDR3 is 12 residues. Germline assignment: CDR1 KGHSH and CDR2 LQKENI. Deletions cut 3 bases from V and 3 bases from J, with 5 bases between. CDR3 residues: CASSPNKETQYF. CDR3 DNA sequence: TGTGCCAGCTCACCTAACAAAGAGACCCAGTACTTC.